This TCR beta chain derives from a study of blood T cell repertoires in COVID-19. Whole-study context: The United States, Italy and Spain were the sources of the acute and convalescent COVID-19 samples. PBMCs, B-cell-depleted T cells, or T cells provided the cDNA or gDNA that made up the material.

TCRdb's table, derived via immunoSEQ multiplex PCR, lists solely in-frame clones and lacks some. The table has 390,000 or so clones, 80% to 90% seen once. Recruits, aged 18 to 89 years, lived in 24 US areas. Either two negative PCRs, clearance, or symptom resolution qualified Cohort 3 donors as recovered. V lost 3 bases and J 6 bases, leaving 18 bases between the germline ends. Germline loops: CDR1 DFQATT, CDR2 SNEGSKA (reference sequence). This CDR3 is 14 amino acids long. This clone has just one count. The chain couples TRBV20-1 to TRBJ2-7; D is ambiguous. The source is a man aged 18 to 35 who had recovered from COVID-19. The sample was PBMCs or T cells enriched from blood (not recorded which). In DNA form, the CDR3 reads TGCAGTGCTAGTATCACTACTTTCAACGGCGAGCAGTACTTC. It yields the protein CSASITTFNGEQYF.